The TCR beta chain under discussion was sequenced for a study of T cells after yellow fever vaccination. General study results and limits: Subsequent to the booster, the majority of primary-vaccination clones reappeared (roughly 95% CD4, 70% to 90% CD8). The secondary response showed a weaker magnitude and a faster peak, day 5 versus 15. Among all clonotypes, a small share was observed in both CD4 and CD8 compartments.

V was shortened by 5 bases and J by 2 bases, with 13 bases between the two germline ends. Germline V CDR1 and CDR2: SEHNR, FQNEAQ (reference sequence). CDR3 length: 14 amino acids. A 5'RACE template-switching step, the method used to make TCR cDNA, added a universal primer site and UMIs. TCRdb processed the 5' RACE reads anew with MiXCR; each CDR3 protein has one entry. The sample carries about 370,000 distinct CDR3 sequences, roughly 12% recorded once. Turning to this clonotype: Its antigen is as yet unknown.

The J gene is TRBJ2-7, the V gene TRBV7-9; no definite D call. The clonotype was recovered from a man younger than 30 who received the YFV17D yellow fever vaccine. Sequenced here: PBMCs, sampled on the day of the first yellow fever vaccination. CDR3 sequence: CASSGDLLAYEQYF. CDR3 DNA sequence: TGTGCCAGCAGCGGCGACCTTTTGGCCTACGAGCAGTACTTC.